Following are 21 T cell receptor beta chains from one sample sequenced in a study of blood T cell repertoires in COVID-19. TCRdb's copy holds only in-frame clones and misses some; the assay was immunoSEQ multiplex PCR. The sample consists of 150,000 or so clones, 87% of them appearing once. The specimen was peripheral blood. The receptor source for this set is a human donor in a cohort sampled during active COVID-19.

The chain has TRBV28 and TRBJ2-1, with 13 bases identical to TRBD2. This CDR3 has 13 residues. CDR1 and CDR2 (germline): MDHEN, SYDVKM. The V and J ends lost 3 bases and 11 bases, in that order; junction bases with no gene match: 1. CDR3 sequence: CASSLTSGRKQFF. The CDR3 nucleotides read TGTGCCAGCAGTTTGACTAGCGGGAGGAAGCAGTTCTTC.

CDR3 residues: CASSLVPRLAGSYNEQFF. Here the CDR3 DNA reads TGTGCCAGCAGCTTAGTCCCTAGACTAGCGGGATCCTACAATGAGCAGTTCTTC. The V and J genes are TRBV7-9 and TRBJ2-1; 11 bases align to TRBD2. The CDR3 contains 18 residues. V gave up 1 base and J gave up 1 base; unmatched junction bases: 6. Germline CDR1 SEHNR, CDR2 FQNEAQ (reference sequence).

The chain uses TRBV10-2 and TRBJ1-1; D gene ambiguous. Germline CDR1 WSHSY, CDR2 SAAADI. V shed 2 bases and J shed 1 base, with 11 bases lying between them. This CDR3 region has 15 residues. For the CDR3, the DNA is TGCGCCAGCAGTGAGCACAGTGGATGGAACACTGAAGCTTTCTTT. It yields the protein CASSEHSGWNTEAFF.

The V and J genes are TRBV19 and TRBJ2-7; a weak D match, TRBD2 (6 bases). The germline gives CDR1 LNHDA, CDR2 SQIVND (reference sequence). V gave up 10 bases and J gave up 4 bases, with 14 bases separating them. CDR3 length: 12 residues. CDR3 protein: CATSGLFYEQYF. The CDR3 region has the DNA TGTGCCACCTCGGGACTTTTTTACGAGCAGTACTTC.

The chain uses TRBV6-2 or TRBV6-3 and TRBJ2-7; 8 nucleotides line up with TRBD1. The trim removed 6 bases at V and 0 bases at J, leaving 19 bases unmatched. CDR1 and CDR2 from the germline V gene are MNHEY and SVGEGT. The CDR3 runs 19 residues. This chain's CDR3 is CASSSSGTGLGLLSYEQYF. CDR3 DNA sequence: TGTGCCAGCAGCTCCTCCGGGACAGGCCTGGGACTTCTCTCCTACGAGCAGTACTTC.

The V call is TRBV12-3 or TRBV12-4, the J call TRBJ2-4; D is possibly TRBD1 (5 bases). Trimming stripped 8 bases from V and 5 bases from J, with 10 bases between. The CDR3 runs 12 residues. In DNA form, the CDR3 reads TGTGCCAGCGGGGCCTTCCAAAACATTCAGTACTTC. It translates to CASGAFQNIQYF.

The chain combines TRBV28 with TRBJ1-5; a possible D gene is TRBD1 (6 bases). This CDR3 region has 19 residues. CDR1 MDHEN and CDR2 SYDVKM come from the germline V gene. Between the trimmed V and J ends, which lost 6 bases and 0 bases, there was a span of 24 bases. The CDR3 is CASRSARPSRQVSNQPQHF. The CDR3 DNA follows: TGTGCCAGCAGGTCCGCCCGGCCCTCCAGACAGGTTAGCAATCAGCCCCAGCATTTT.

The CDR3 spells CASSFSSGSVEYGYTF. CDR3 sequence (DNA): TGTGCCAGCAGCTTTAGCTCCGGTAGTGTAGAATATGGCTACACCTTC. The V call is TRBV7-8, the J call TRBJ1-2; no clear D gene. The CDR3 loop spans 16 amino acids. V was clipped by 3 bases and J by 5 bases, with 19 bases between them. Germline values: CDR1 SGHVS, CDR2 FQNEAQ.

This chain joins TRBV12-5 and TRBJ2-3; a weak D match, TRBD1 (6 bases). Germline lookup yields CDR1 LGHNT and CDR2 FRNRAP. The CDR3 runs to 12 residues. Deletions cut 4 bases from V and 9 bases from J, with 11 bases between. CDR3 protein: CASGSEGDTQYF. DNA for the CDR3: TGTGCTAGTGGTTCCGAGGGGGACACGCAGTATTTT. Based on the CDR3 plus reference TRBV12-5 and TRBJ2-3, the full variable domain is DARVTQTPRHKVTEMGQEVTMRCQPILGHNTVFWYRQTMMQGLELLAYFRNRAPLDDSGMPKDRFSAEMPDATLATLKIQPSEPRDSAVYFCASGSEGDTQYFGPGTRLTVL.

This clone has only one observation. The genes are TRBV9 and TRBJ2-1; weak D call: TRBD2 (6 bases). V gave up 0 bases and J gave up 5 bases, with 9 bases separating them. Germline V gives CDR1 SGDLS, CDR2 YYNGEE. The CDR3 contains 14 residues. CDR3 residues: CASSVGGLNNEQFF. CDR3 in DNA: TGTGCCAGCAGCGTAGGGGGACTCAACAATGAGCAGTTCTTC.

About this clone itself: The junction departs from germline at one end; a sequencing error may be responsible. The gene calls are TRBV28 and TRBJ2-7; 11 bases map to TRBD2. Germline CDR1 reads MDHEN; CDR2 reads SYDVKM. The CDR3 is made up of 16 amino acids. Here the CDR3 reads CAGSSPRGTSGYEQYF. The CDR3 DNA is TGTGCCGGCAGTTCACCCCGAGGGACTAGCGGCTACGAGCAGTACTTC.

The chain couples TRBV27 to TRBJ2-1; D is possibly TRBD1 (5 bases). In germline, CDR1 is MNHEY, CDR2 SMNVEV (reference sequence). Trimming pared 2 bases from V and 2 bases from J, leaving 22 bases between. The CDR3 length is 19 residues. The CDR3 spells CASSLRAGWTTTAYNEQFF. CDR3 nucleotides: TGTGCCAGCAGTTTAAGGGCAGGGTGGACCACGACTGCCTACAATGAGCAGTTCTTC.

This sequence joins TRBV2 and TRBJ1-4, with D perhaps TRBD1 (5 bases). The length of the CDR3 is 14 residues. CDR1 is SNHLY and CDR2 is FYNNEI in the germline V gene. With 8 bases removed from V and 7 bases from J, the gap between germline ends came to 17 bases. CDR3 residues: CASGLGAVIEKLFF. Here the CDR3 DNA reads TGTGCCAGCGGGTTAGGGGCGGTGATTGAAAAACTGTTTTTT.

This clone has only a few counts. The V gene is TRBV28, the J gene TRBJ1-5; the D is unclear. With 10 bases removed from V and 3 bases from J, the gap between germline ends came to 10 bases. CDR3 length equals 12 residues. Germline CDR1 is MDHEN and CDR2 is SYDVKM. CDR3 in amino acids: CATNRPNQPQHF. The CDR3 DNA reads as TGTGCCACCAACAGACCCAATCAGCCCCAGCATTTT.

This chain joins TRBV29-1 and TRBJ2-7; D perhaps matches TRBD1 (5 bases). Trimming pared 4 bases from V and 6 bases from J, leaving 16 bases between. The CDR3 spans 13 residues. Germline CDR1 is SQVTM and CDR2 is ANQGSEA. CDR3 bases: TGCAGCGTTGCTGAAGCAGGGTTGGGCGAGCAGTACTTC. It yields the protein CSVAEAGLGEQYF.

DNA for the CDR3: TGTGCCAGCCTTACAGGGCCCCCTAACACTGAAGCTTTCTTT. Translating gives CASLTGPPNTEAFF. This chain connects TRBV2 to TRBJ1-1; maybe TRBD1 (6 bases). The CDR3 contains 14 residues. Trimming took off 8 bases at V and 2 bases at J, with 15 bases between the two ends. CDR1 is SNHLY and CDR2 is FYNNEI in the germline V gene.

This sequence joins TRBV28 and TRBJ2-1; TRBD1 agrees at 7 bases. J was trimmed by 3 bases and V by 5 bases; bases with no gene match: 10. The germline CDR1 and CDR2 sequences are MDHEN and SYDVKM. The CDR3 contains 16 residues. The CDR3: CASSPTGAPYYNEQFF. DNA for the CDR3: TGTGCCAGCAGTCCCACAGGGGCTCCCTACTACAATGAGCAGTTCTTC. The full variable domain, completed using reference TRBV28 and TRBJ2-1, is DVKVTQSSRYLVKRTGEKVFLECVQDMDHENMFWYRQDPGLGLRLIYFSYDVKMKEKGDIPEGYSVSREKKERFSLILESASTNQTSMYLCASSPTGAPYYNEQFFGPGTRLTVL.

The sample holds one count of this clone. DNA of the CDR3: TGTGCCAGCAGTGCGTCTAGCGGGGTTTTCTACGAGCAGTACTTC. Translation gives CASSASSGVFYEQYF. This rearrangement joins TRBV2 to TRBJ2-7, with 9 bases aligning to TRBD2. Germline V gene lookup returns CDR1 SNHLY and CDR2 FYNNEI. The CDR3 consists of 15 residues. J lost 3 bases, V lost 4 bases, and 7 bases had no gene match.

The chain combines TRBV23-1 with TRBJ1-1; D possibly corresponds to TRBD1 (5 bases). TRBV23-1 is reported as an ORF; its role is uncertain. This CDR3 spans 13 amino acids. The V gene lost 3 bases and the J gene lost 6 bases, with 11 bases spanning the gap. Here the CDR3 DNA reads TGCGCCAGCAGTCATCCTCAGGGCCCTGAAGCTTTCTTT. The encoded protein is CASSHPQGPEAFF.

The rearrangement uses TRBV5-5 and TRBJ1-5; no definite D call. Germline lookup yields CDR1 SGHKS and CDR2 YYEKEE (reference sequence). V gave up 1 base and J gave up 4 bases, with 12 bases separating them. The CDR3 is 15 amino acids. This CDR3 reads CASSLLSGFNQPQHF. CDR3 sequence (DNA): TGTGCCAGCAGCTTGTTGAGCGGCTTTAATCAGCCCCAGCATTTT.

The genes are TRBV4-3 and TRBJ1-4; 7 bases match TRBD1. Germline CDR1 LGHNA, CDR2 YSLEER. Trimming removed 2 bases from V and 4 bases from J; junction bases left unmatched: 4. The CDR3 consists of 15 residues. DNA of the CDR3: TGCGCCAGCAGCCAATCAGGGGGAGATAATGAAAAACTGTTTTTT. It translates to CASSQSGGDNEKLFF.